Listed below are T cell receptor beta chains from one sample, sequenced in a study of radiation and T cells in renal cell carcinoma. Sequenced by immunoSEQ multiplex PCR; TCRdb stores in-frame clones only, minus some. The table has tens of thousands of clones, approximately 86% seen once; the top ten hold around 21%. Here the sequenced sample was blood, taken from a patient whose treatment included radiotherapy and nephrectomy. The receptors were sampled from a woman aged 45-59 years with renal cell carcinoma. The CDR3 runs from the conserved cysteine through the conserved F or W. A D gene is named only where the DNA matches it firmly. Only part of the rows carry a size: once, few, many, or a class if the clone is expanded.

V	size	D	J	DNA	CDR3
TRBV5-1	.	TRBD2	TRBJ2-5	TGCGCCAGCAGCTCGTACACTAGCGGGGGGACCCGAGAGACCCAGTACTTC	CASSSYTSGGTRETQYF
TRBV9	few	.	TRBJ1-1	TGTGCCAGCAGCGTAGAGGCAGGGGCGAACACTGAAGCTTTCTTT	CASSVEAGANTEAFF
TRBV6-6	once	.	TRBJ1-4	TGTGCCAGCAGTGAGGGGGTCCCGGGTGAAAAACTGTTTTTT	CASSEGVPGEKLFF
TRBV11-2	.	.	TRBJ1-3	TGTGCCAGCAGCCAGCTCCGGATTGGGGGAAACACCATATATTTT	CASSQLRIGGNTIYF
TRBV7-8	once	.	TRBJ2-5	TGTGCCAGCAGCCTCCGGTTCAGCCCGAGGGAAGAGACCCAGTACTTC	CASSLRFSPREETQYF
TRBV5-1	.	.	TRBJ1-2	TGCGCCAGCAGCTTGGGCGGACAATATTATGGCTACACCTTC	CASSLGGQYYGYTF
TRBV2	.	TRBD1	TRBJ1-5	TGTGCCAGCAGTGAAGTGACAGGGGAGAACCAGCCCCAGCATTTT	CASSEVTGENQPQHF
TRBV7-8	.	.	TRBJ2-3	TGTGCCAGCAGCTTAGGACCCGCCGGGACGCAGTATTTT	CASSLGPAGTQYF
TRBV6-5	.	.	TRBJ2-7	TGTGCCAGCAGTTACCGGGACGGATCCTACGAGCAGTACTTC	CASSYRDGSYEQYF
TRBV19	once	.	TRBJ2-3	TGTGCCAGTAGTGCAGAAGGCACAGATACGCAGTATTTT	CASSAEGTDTQYF
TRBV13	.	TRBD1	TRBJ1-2	TGTGCCAGCAGCTTTAGACAGGGCAGCTATGGCTACACCTTC	CASSFRQGSYGYTF
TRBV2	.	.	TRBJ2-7	TGTGCCAGCAGTGTTAAAGTCGAGCAGTACTTC	CASSVKVEQYF
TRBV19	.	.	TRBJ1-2	TGTGCCAGTAGCCCCATTCAAAGATATGGCTACACCTTC	CASSPIQRYGYTF
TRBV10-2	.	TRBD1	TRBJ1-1	TGTGCCAGCAGTGAGGGGGCGGGGGCTTTCTTT	CASSEGAGAFF
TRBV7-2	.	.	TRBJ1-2	TGTGCCAGCAGCTTAGGCACGTTGAGTAACTATGGCTACACCTTC	CASSLGTLSNYGYTF
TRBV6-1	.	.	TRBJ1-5	TGTGCCAGCAGTTTCGAGACGGAACACAATCAGCCCCAGCATTTT	CASSFETEHNQPQHF
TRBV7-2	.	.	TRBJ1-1	TGTGCCAGCAGCCGACAACGGGGCAGGGCCAACACTGAAGCTTTCTTT	CASSRQRGRANTEAFF
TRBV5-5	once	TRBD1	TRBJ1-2	TGTGCCAGCAGCTTGACAGGGGAGTACTATGGCTACACCTTC	CASSLTGEYYGYTF
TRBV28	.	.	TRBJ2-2	TGTGCCAGCAGAACCGGGGGTCAGGACACCGGGGAGCTGTTTTTT	CASRTGGQDTGELFF
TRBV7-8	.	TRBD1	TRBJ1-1	TGTGCCAGCAGCCCGACAGGGCTCTTCGACACTGAAGCTTTCTTT	CASSPTGLFDTEAFF
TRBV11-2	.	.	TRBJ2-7	TGTGCCAGCAGTTTTGTGGCAGGAGGGGCCTACGAGCAGTACTTC	CASSFVAGGAYEQYF
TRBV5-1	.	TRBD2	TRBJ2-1	TGCGCCAGCAGCTATTCCGGGACTAGCGGGGTTGATGAGCAGTTCTTC	CASSYSGTSGVDEQFF
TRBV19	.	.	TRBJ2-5	TGTGCCAGTAGTATTGAAGAGACCCAGTACTTC	CASSIEETQYF
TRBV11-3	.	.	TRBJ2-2	TGTGCCAGCAGCTTTAGTAGCGGAATAGGTACCGGGGAGCTGTTTTTT	CASSFSSGIGTGELFF
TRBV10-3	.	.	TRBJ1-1	TGTGCCATCATGGGGGTGAACACTGAAGCTTTCTTT	CAIMGVNTEAFF
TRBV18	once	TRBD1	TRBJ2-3	TGTGCCAGCTCACCCCGACAGGGGGCTACTAGCACAGATACGCAGTATTTT	CASSPRQGATSTDTQYF
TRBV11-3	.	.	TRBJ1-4	TGTGCCAGCAGCTTATGGACAGCTTCAACTAATGAAAAACTGTTTTTT	CASSLWTASTNEKLFF
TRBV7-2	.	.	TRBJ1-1	TGTGCCAGCAGCCCCGGGGGGATTGAAGCTTTCTTT	CASSPGGIEAFF
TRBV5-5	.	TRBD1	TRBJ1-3	TGTGCCAGCAGCCCCGGGACAGGTACTGGAAACACCATATATTTT	CASSPGTGTGNTIYF
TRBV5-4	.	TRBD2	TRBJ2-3	TGTGCCAGCAGCTTAGCGACTAGCGCCACAGATACGCAGTATTTT	CASSLATSATDTQYF
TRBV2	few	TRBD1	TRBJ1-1	TGTGCCAGCAGGCCTGACAGGGTGGTTGGGAACACTGAAGCTTTCTTT	CASRPDRVVGNTEAFF
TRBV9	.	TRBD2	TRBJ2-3	TGTGCCAGCAGCGTAGGTCCTAGCGGGAGTGGCACAGATACGCAGTATTTT	CASSVGPSGSGTDTQYF
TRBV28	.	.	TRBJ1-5	TGTGCCAGCATTTCCTTGGGGGCAGCCACTTACAATCAGCCCCAGCATTTT	CASISLGAATYNQPQHF
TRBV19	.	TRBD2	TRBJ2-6	TGTGCCAGTAGTATGGGAGGGATCGGAAGCTCTGGGGCCAACGTCCTGACTTTC	CASSMGGIGSSGANVLTF
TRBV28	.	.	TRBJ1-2	TGTGCCAGCAGTTCTCGCCTTCAGGGTGGCTACACCTTC	CASSSRLQGGYTF
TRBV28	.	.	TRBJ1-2	TGTGCCAGCACGGACGGGCGATATGGCTACACCTTC	CASTDGRYGYTF
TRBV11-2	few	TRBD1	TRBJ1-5	TGTGCCACAAGCCGGGACAGGGGAGATCAGCCCCAGCATTTT	CATSRDRGDQPQHF
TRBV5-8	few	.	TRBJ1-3	TGTGCCAGCAGATCAACAGGAAACACCATATATTTT	CASRSTGNTIYF
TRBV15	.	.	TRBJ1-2	TGTGCCACCAGCAGCGGCGGGGGTCGGAGTCACTATGGCTACACCTTC	CATSSGGGRSHYGYTF
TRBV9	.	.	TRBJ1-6	TGTGCCAGCAGCTCCCGTGGGGGTCTTAATTCACCCCTCCACTTT	CASSSRGGLNSPLHF
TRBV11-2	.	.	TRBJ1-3	TGTGCCAGCAGCTTAGGGCGGACACAAGGAAACACCATATATTTT	CASSLGRTQGNTIYF
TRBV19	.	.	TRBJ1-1	TGTGCCAGTATGCAGGGGACGAACACTGAAGCTTTCTTT	CASMQGTNTEAFF
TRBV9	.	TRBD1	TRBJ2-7	TGTGCCAGCAGCACGGGACAGGGGGCACGCGAGCAGTACTTC	CASSTGQGAREQYF
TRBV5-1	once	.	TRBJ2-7	TGCGCCAGCAGTACGGGGAACTACGAGCAGTACTTC	CASSTGNYEQYF
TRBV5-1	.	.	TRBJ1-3	TGCGCCAGCAGCTTGGCGCAGGGTGGAAACACCATATATTTT	CASSLAQGGNTIYF
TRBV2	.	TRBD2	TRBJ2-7	TGTGCCAGCAGTCTGTTGGGTAGCGGGGGAATAGAGCAGTACTTC	CASSLLGSGGIEQYF
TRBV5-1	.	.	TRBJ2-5	TGCGCCAGCAGCTTGGGGGAGACTAGTTCGACCATGGAGACCCAGTACTTC	CASSLGETSSTMETQYF
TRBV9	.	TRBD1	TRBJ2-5	TGTGCCAGCAGCGGTCGGCGGGACAGGGGAGGAGGGCAAGAGACCCAGTACTTC	CASSGRRDRGGGQETQYF
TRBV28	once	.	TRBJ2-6	TGTGCCAGCAGTTTGCTTATAACTGGGGCCAACGTCCTGACTTTC	CASSLLITGANVLTF
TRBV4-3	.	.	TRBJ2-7	TGCGCCAGCAGCCAAGATCGGGGGTTCTACGAGCAGTACTTC	CASSQDRGFYEQYF
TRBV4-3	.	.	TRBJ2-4	TGCGCCAGCAGCCAAGACCCCCAGGTCCCAGCCAAAAACATTCAGTACTTC	CASSQDPQVPAKNIQYF
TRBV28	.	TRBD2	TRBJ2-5	TGTGCCAGCGGGACTAGCGGGATCAGAGAGACCCAGTACTTC	CASGTSGIRETQYF
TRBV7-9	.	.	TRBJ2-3	TGTGCCAGCAGCTGGGAGAGCGATACGCAGTATTTT	CASSWESDTQYF
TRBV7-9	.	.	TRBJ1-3	TGTGCCAGCAGCGCCGACGGATTTGGAAACACCATATATTTT	CASSADGFGNTIYF
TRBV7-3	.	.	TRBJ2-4	TGTGCCAGCAGCTTCGGGAGCGGAGCCAAAAACATTCAGTACTTC	CASSFGSGAKNIQYF
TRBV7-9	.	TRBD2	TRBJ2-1	TGTGCCAGCAGCTTAGGACTAGCGGGAGTGGAAGAGCAGTTCTTC	CASSLGLAGVEEQFF
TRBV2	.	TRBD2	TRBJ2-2	TGTGCCAGCAGTGAAGTAACGGGAGGGGCCGGGGAGCTGTTTTTT	CASSEVTGGAGELFF
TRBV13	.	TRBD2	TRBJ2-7	TGTGCCAGCACCAAGCGGGGGCCTCCCTACGAGCAGTACTTC	CASTKRGPPYEQYF
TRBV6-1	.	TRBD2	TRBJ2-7	TGTGCCAGCTTGGCGGGGGGCGAGTACGAGCAGTACTTC	CASLAGGEYEQYF